Each of the 14 T cell receptor beta chains below was sequenced from the same sample in a study of response to subunit inactivated influenza vaccine. TCRdb recomputed calls from the RT-PCR reads with MiXCR, one row per CDR3 protein. The sample lists roughly 500,000 distinct CDR3 sequences, 15% to 20% occurring once. The sequencing here drew on CD4+ T cells sorted from PBMCs, taken less than 30 months after vaccination. These receptors were collected from a man between 45 and 75 years old who received an inactivated influenza vaccine.

This clonotype was counted only a few times. The CDR3 DNA follows: TGTGCCAGTAGTAGACAGACGGGAGGAAATGAAAAACTGTTTTTT. Amino acid sequence: CASSRQTGGNEKLFF. The chain links TRBV19 to TRBJ1-4; D might be TRBD1 (5 bases). Germline V CDR1 and CDR2: LNHDA, SQIVND (reference sequence). V was cut by 4 bases and J by 5 bases, with 14 bases left in between. There are 15 residues in the CDR3. The whole variable domain, filled in from reference TRBV19 and TRBJ1-4, reads DGGITQSPKYLFRKEGQNVTLSCEQNLNHDAMYWYRQDPGQGLRLIYYSQIVNDFQKGDIAEGYSVSREKKESFPLTVTSAQKNPTAFYLCASSRQTGGNEKLFFGSGTQLSVL.

The V and J genes are TRBV20-1 and TRBJ2-7; 11 positions agree with TRBD2. V shed 1 base, J shed 7 bases, and the junction held 24 bases outside the gene matches. Per the germline V gene, CDR1 is DFQATT and CDR2 is SNEGSKA (reference sequence). The CDR3 runs to 20 residues. CDR3 in DNA: TGCAGTGCTAGAGTGGCAGGGGGACGATTACTTCTAGCGGGAGGCAGAGAGCAGTACTTC. Protein sequence: CSARVAGGRLLLAGGREQYF.

This clonotype was seen a handful of times. The chain has TRBV9 and TRBJ2-1; 12 bases are shared with TRBD2. V dropped 4 bases and J dropped 9; count of bases not matched to a gene: 11. The CDR3 runs 16 residues. CDR1 SGDLS and CDR2 YYNGEE come from the germline V gene. CDR3 in DNA: TGTGCCAGCAGCCCGCGGACTAGCGGGAAAAGCATTGAGCAGTTCTTC. It encodes CASSPRTSGKSIEQFF.

In this sample, this clonotype turned up a few times. The conserved phenylalanine or tryptophan is not found at the CDR3 terminus, so this likely reflects a read error. The rearrangement uses TRBV4-3 and TRBJ1-1; possible D gene TRBD1, 5 bases. Trimming removed 0 bases at V and 1 base at J, with 9 bases between. The CDR3 consists of 15 residues. Germline V lookup: CDR1 LGHNA, CDR2 YSLEER. CDR3 region: CASSQEQGGNTEAFS. In nucleotides, the CDR3 is TGCGCCAGCAGCCAAGAGCAGGGAGGGAACACTGAAGCTTTCTCT.

This clonotype has ten or more counts. This chain links TRBV7-2 with TRBJ1-4, with D perhaps TRBD1 (5 bases). The germline gives CDR1 SGHTA, CDR2 FQGNSA. This CDR3 is 16 amino acids long. Trimming pared 0 bases from V and 2 bases from J, leaving 10 bases between. This CDR3 reads CASSLASAGTNEKLFF. The CDR3 nucleotides are TGTGCCAGCAGCTTAGCGTCGGCAGGGACTAATGAAAAACTGTTTTTT.

This clonotype occurred a few times. The chain recombines TRBV7-2 with TRBJ2-7; 10 bases are shared with TRBD1. Germline assignment: CDR1 SGHTA and CDR2 FQGNSA. This CDR3 is built from 13 residues. Trimming took 8 bases from V and 3 from J; bases not matched to a gene: 4. The CDR3 coding sequence is TGTGCCAGCGGACGGGACAGGGGCTACGAGCAGTACTTC. Its translation is CASGRDRGYEQYF.

In this sample, this clonotype turned up a few times. The chain is built from TRBV7-9 and TRBJ2-7; the D call may be TRBD1 or TRBD2 (5 bases each). The germline V gene has CDR1 SEHNR and CDR2 FQNEAQ (reference sequence). V was cut by 2 bases and J by 2 bases, with 19 bases left in between. The CDR3 extends over 17 amino acids. The CDR3: CASSLFPRDRTPYEQYF. CDR3 bases: TGTGCCAGCAGCTTATTTCCCCGGGACCGAACCCCCTACGAGCAGTACTTC.

This clonotype was detected only a few times. CDR3 sequence (DNA): TGCGCCAGCAGCTTCCGGGGGGAATTGTCAGATACGCAGTATTTT. This codes for CASSFRGELSDTQYF. The chain carries TRBV5-1 and TRBJ2-3; 7 nucleotides match TRBD2. V shed 2 bases, J shed 4 bases, and the junction held 7 bases outside the gene matches. Germline loops: CDR1 SGHRS, CDR2 YFSETQ. The CDR3 loop spans 15 amino acids.

The chain recombines TRBV15 with TRBJ2-6; D might be TRBD2 (5 bases). Germline V gene lookup returns CDR1 LNHNV and CDR2 YYDKDF (reference sequence). Trimming cost V 4 bases and J 0 bases, with 16 bases left between them. CDR3 length: 18 residues. CDR3 nucleotides: TGTGCCACCAGCACGTCGGAGTCGAGGGACTCTGGGGCCAACGTCCTGACTTTC. Translating gives CATSTSESRDSGANVLTF.

This chain joins TRBV5-1 and TRBJ2-5; possible D gene TRBD2, 6 bases. With 5 bases removed from V and 5 bases from J, the gap between germline ends came to 19 bases. This CDR3 is 15 amino acids long. Per germline, CDR1 SGHRS and CDR2 YFSETQ. CDR3 sequence (DNA): TGCGCCAGCAGGCCGGGGTTCTCTAGCGCGGAGACCCAGTACTTC. As protein: CASRPGFSSAETQYF.

The V gene is TRBV27, the J gene TRBJ2-5; TRBD2 is a possible D gene (5 bases). V lost 6 bases to trimming and J lost 5 bases, with 13 bases between them. Germline loops: CDR1 MNHEY, CDR2 SMNVEV (reference sequence). This CDR3 is built from 13 residues. CDR3 nucleotide sequence: TGTGCCAGCAGGGCGAGCGGTCGGGAGACCCAGTACTTC. This translates into CASRASGRETQYF.

Turning to this clonotype: The germline gene is not matched at one end of the junction; a read error may be the cause. V and J are TRBV18 and TRBJ2-7; 9 positions agree with TRBD2. Per germline, CDR1 KGHSH and CDR2 LQKENI. The CDR3 is 14 amino acids. CDR3 sequence: CASSPTTSGYGQYF. CDR3 nucleotide sequence: TGTGCCAGCTCACCTACGACTAGCGGCTACGGGCAGTACTTC.

The genes are TRBV10-3 and TRBJ2-2; TRBD1 aligns across 9 bases. The J segment lost 4 bases and the V segment lost 4 bases, leaving 4 bases of the junction unmatched. The CDR3 is made up of 15 amino acids. Germline lookup yields CDR1 ENHRY and CDR2 SYGVKD. The DNA of the CDR3 is TGTGCCATCAGTGCAGGGACAGGGATCACCGGGGAGCTGTTTTTT. It is translated as CAISAGTGITGELFF.

This clonotype was counted many times. This chain joins TRBV30 and TRBJ2-5, with 8 bases matching TRBD1. The CDR3 sequence is 14 residues long. In germline, CDR1 is GTSNPN, CDR2 SVGIG (reference sequence). With V trimmed by 2 bases and J by 5 bases, 7 bases remained unmatched. CDR3 loop: CAWSSGGFRETQYF. CDR3 sequence (DNA): TGTGCCTGGAGTTCAGGGGGCTTTAGGGAGACCCAGTACTTC.